This TCR beta chain was identified in a study of CD8+CD57+ T cells in acquired aplastic anemia. Study-wide context: Isolated CD4+ and CD8+ cells, once sorted, yielded DNA averaging around 3 ug.

Study results and caveats: A set of 25 to 35 CD8+ CDR3 sequences was shared between patients and controls, and these sequences appeared highly expressed in patients.

As regards this clonotype: Its cognate antigen is unknown.

CDR3 and TCR beta VDJ profiling relied on genomic DNA as the template. TCRdb reanalysed the reads using MiXCR and keeps one entry per CDR3 protein. This table has under 350,000 distinct CDR3 sequences, 56% appearing once. This clonotype was obtained from a human donor with severe aplastic anemia or a healthy control (not recorded which). Input material: sorted CD4+, CD8+, or CD8+CD57+ T cells (not recorded which) from PBMCs.

Written as DNA, the CDR3 is TGCAGTGCTGGACTATGGAGGACTGAAGCTTTCTTT. It specifies CSAGLWRTEAFF. The V call is TRBV20-1, the J call TRBJ1-1, with D hard to call. Trimming pared 5 bases from V and 5 bases from J, leaving 12 bases between. CDR3 length equals 12 residues. CDR1 and CDR2 (germline): DFQATT, SNEGSKA (reference sequence).